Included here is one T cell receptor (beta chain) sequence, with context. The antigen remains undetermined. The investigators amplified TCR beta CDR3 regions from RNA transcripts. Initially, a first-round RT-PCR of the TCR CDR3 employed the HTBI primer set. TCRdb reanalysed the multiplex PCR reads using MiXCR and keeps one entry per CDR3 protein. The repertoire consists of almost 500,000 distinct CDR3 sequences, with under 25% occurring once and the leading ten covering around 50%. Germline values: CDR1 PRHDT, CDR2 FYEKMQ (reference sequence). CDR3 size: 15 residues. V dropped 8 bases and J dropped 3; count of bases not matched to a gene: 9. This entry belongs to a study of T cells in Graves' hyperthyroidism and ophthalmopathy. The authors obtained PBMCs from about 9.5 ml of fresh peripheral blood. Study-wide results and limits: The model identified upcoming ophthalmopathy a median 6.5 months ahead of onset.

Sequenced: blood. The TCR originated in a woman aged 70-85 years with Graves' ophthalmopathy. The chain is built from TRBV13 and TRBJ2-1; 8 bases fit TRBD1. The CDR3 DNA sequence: TGTGCCAGCTACAAGCGAGGACAGGGCTACAATGAGCAGTTCTTC. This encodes CASYKRGQGYNEQFF.